Sequencing of this TCR beta chain was carried out in a study of T cell responses to AZD1222 COVID-19 vaccine. Study-level background: Researchers grouped second doses given at about 4 or about 12 weeks into one pool. General study points: Repertoires were collected only later (after the peak T cell response had occurred). There were vaccine-associated CD4 TCRs across spike, dominant at 160-218 and 743-854. Clonal diversity may have been underestimated, and the donors were mostly white British, with more females than males.

Data came from immunoSEQ multiplex PCR; TCRdb stores just in-frame clones and leaves some out. The profile shows 120,000 or so clones, less than 95% of them singletons. Remarks on this clone: Its antigen is not identified.

Here the sequenced sample was peripheral blood, taken on day 0 of AZD1222 vaccination. The receptor was isolated from an adult in good health.

The CDR3 DNA sequence: TGTGCCAGCAGTTACAGCTCTGGAAACACCATATATTTT. It codes for CASSYSSGNTIYF. V gene TRBV6-5 combines with J gene TRBJ1-3; no reliable D call. In germline, CDR1 is MNHEY, CDR2 SVGAGI. The CDR3 totals 13 residues. Trimming shortened V by 2 bases and J by 0 bases, and 2 bases separated the two germline ends.